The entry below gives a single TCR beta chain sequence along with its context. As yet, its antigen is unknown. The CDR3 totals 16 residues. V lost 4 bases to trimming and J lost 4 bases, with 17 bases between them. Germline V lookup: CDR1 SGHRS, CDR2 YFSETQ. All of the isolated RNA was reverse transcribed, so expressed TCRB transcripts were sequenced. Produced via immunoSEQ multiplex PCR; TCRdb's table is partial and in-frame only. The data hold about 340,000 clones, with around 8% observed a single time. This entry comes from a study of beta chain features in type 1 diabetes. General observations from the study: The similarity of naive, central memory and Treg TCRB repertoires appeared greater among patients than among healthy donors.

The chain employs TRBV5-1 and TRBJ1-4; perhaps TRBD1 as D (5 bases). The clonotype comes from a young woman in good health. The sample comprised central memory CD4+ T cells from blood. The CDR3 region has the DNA TGCGCCAGCAGCCTTATCACCGGGACGAATAATGAAAAACTGTTTTTT. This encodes CASSLITGTNNEKLFF.